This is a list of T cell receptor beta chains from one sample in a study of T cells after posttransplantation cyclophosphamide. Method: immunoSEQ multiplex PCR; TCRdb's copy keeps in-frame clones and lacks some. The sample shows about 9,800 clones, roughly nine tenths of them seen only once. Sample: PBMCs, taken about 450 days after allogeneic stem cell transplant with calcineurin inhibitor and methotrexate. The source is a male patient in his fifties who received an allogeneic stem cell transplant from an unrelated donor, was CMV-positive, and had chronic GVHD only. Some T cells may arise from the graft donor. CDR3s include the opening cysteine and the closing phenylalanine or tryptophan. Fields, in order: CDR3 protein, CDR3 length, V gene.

CDR3: CASSPFHGLAETDTQYF
length: 17
V: TRBV14

CDR3: CASSSSYEQYF
length: 11
V: TRBV19

CDR3: CASSHSSTGGPSYEQYF
length: 17
V: TRBV9

CDR3: CASTITTSGRSGEQFF
length: 16
V: TRBV5-1

CDR3: CASSRQTGFQETQYF
length: 15
V: TRBV4-1

CDR3: CASSPTGDGYTF
length: 12
V: TRBV2

CDR3: CATSSYHQPQHF
length: 12
V: TRBV15

CDR3: CASSPRDSYEQYF
length: 13
V: TRBV6-6

CDR3: CASSLDRDEQYF
length: 12
V: TRBV5-1

CDR3: CASSATGPTYGYTF
length: 14
V: TRBV5-1

CDR3: CASRFRRSTDTQYF
length: 14
V: TRBV2

CDR3: CASSVNRDYEQYF
length: 13
V: TRBV19

CDR3: CATSRDSGTGGPLDGYTF
length: 18
V: TRBV15

CDR3: CASSRLTGDGTQYF
length: 14
V: TRBV7-2

CDR3: CASSFLPGQGVYEQYF
length: 16
V: TRBV6-6

CDR3: CASSSLGGIRELGYTF
length: 16
V: TRBV5-4

CDR3: CASSRGRETDTQYF
length: 14
V: TRBV9

CDR3: CASSSTPGTPQYF
length: 13
V: TRBV7-2

CDR3: CASSDGLSISAGRGRGDEQFF
length: 21
V: TRBV6-4

CDR3: CASSQGMTDTQYF
length: 13
V: TRBV7-7

CDR3: CASSEYGGRQPQHF
length: 14
V: TRBV2

CDR3: CASSPTAGTYYEQYF
length: 15
V: TRBV9

CDR3: CASSLGSRGVDEQYF
length: 15
V: TRBV13

CDR3: CASSLSGGYREETQYF
length: 16
V: TRBV28

CDR3: CASSLGRNTGELVF
length: 14
V: TRBV5-1

CDR3: CASSPGGEWYTEAFF
length: 15
V: TRBV28

CDR3: CASSNQPGGKYGYTF
length: 15
V: TRBV6-5

CDR3: CASSPQGWTEAFF
length: 13
V: TRBV6-5

CDR3: CASSPYSGSSGNEQFF
length: 16
V: TRBV5-4

CDR3: CASIPQTGQRYNEQFF
length: 16
V: TRBV7-2

CDR3: CASSLVGTGTEAFF
length: 14
V: TRBV5-1

CDR3: CASSLVGEWYGYTF
length: 14
V: TRBV7-9

CDR3: CASSPLVGRVSYEQYF
length: 16
V: TRBV27

CDR3: CASSSRRETQYF
length: 12
V: TRBV11-3

CDR3: CASSKAPEGEADTQYF
length: 16
V: TRBV21-1

CDR3: CASSLARGTTITGELFF
length: 17
V: TRBV7-6

CDR3: CRGTSAGNEQFF
length: 12
V: TRBV29-1

CDR3: CASSIGTLQHF
length: 11
V: TRBV19

CDR3: CASTPPGGGNQPQHF
length: 15
V: TRBV6-5

CDR3: CASSAGQLLNTEAFF
length: 15
V: TRBV2

CDR3: CASSVVGGGTDTQYF
length: 15
V: TRBV9

CDR3: CASSQDSGEGNEKLFF
length: 16
V: TRBV4-2

CDR3: CASSSFQGSSYEQYF
length: 15
V: TRBV11-2

CDR3: CASSEGDRVGYTF
length: 13
V: TRBV25-1

CDR3: CASSGQGGGSDEKLFF
length: 16
V: TRBV7-9